These T cell receptor beta chains were read from a single sample in a study of blood T cell repertoires in COVID-19. Libraries were prepared by immunoSEQ multiplex PCR; TCRdb keeps only in-frame clonotypes and omits some of them. Of approximately 230,000 clones in the sample, just under 85% were seen once. The sample was PBMCs or T cells enriched from blood (not recorded which). The receptors here all came from a man aged 40-50 years who had recovered from COVID-19. Each CDR3 is given with its conserved first and last residue. A D gene is named only where the DNA matches it firmly. The listing skips clone size in some rows; elsewhere it reads once, few, many or a size class.

d_call: TRBD1; j_call: TRBJ1-5; clone_size: -; v_call: TRBV27; cdr3_nt: TGTGCCAGCAGTGCGGACAGGGGAGGCCAGCCCCAGCATTTT; cdr3_aa: CASSADRGGQPQHF
d_call: TRBD1; j_call: TRBJ2-1; clone_size: -; v_call: TRBV2; cdr3_nt: TGTGCCAGCAGTCCTCGCCAGGGACAGTTTTCCTACAATGAGCAGTTCTTC; cdr3_aa: CASSPRQGQFSYNEQFF
d_call: TRBD1; j_call: TRBJ2-2; clone_size: -; v_call: TRBV5-8; cdr3_nt: TGTGCCAGCAGCGTACCGGGACAGCCCGGGGAGCTGTTTTTT; cdr3_aa: CASSVPGQPGELFF
d_call: TRBD2; j_call: TRBJ2-3; clone_size: -; v_call: TRBV28; cdr3_nt: TGTGCCAGCAGTCCCTGGACTAGTTATCCAGATACGCAGTATTTT; cdr3_aa: CASSPWTSYPDTQYF
d_call: -; j_call: TRBJ1-6; clone_size: -; v_call: TRBV5-1; cdr3_nt: TGCGCCAGCAGTGGAGGGAAGGACTCACCCCTCCACTTT; cdr3_aa: CASSGGKDSPLHF
d_call: TRBD1; j_call: TRBJ1-2; clone_size: -; v_call: TRBV4-2; cdr3_nt: TGTGCCAGCAGCCAAGGACAGGGTGATTGGAACTATGGCTACACCTTC; cdr3_aa: CASSQGQGDWNYGYTF
d_call: -; j_call: TRBJ1-1; clone_size: few; v_call: TRBV20-1; cdr3_nt: TGCAGTGCCCCTCGGGGTGAAGCTTTCTTT; cdr3_aa: CSAPRGEAFF
d_call: -; j_call: TRBJ2-7; clone_size: -; v_call: TRBV5-6; cdr3_nt: TGTGCCAGCAGCTACAGTTACGAGCAGTACTTC; cdr3_aa: CASSYSYEQYF
d_call: -; j_call: TRBJ2-3; clone_size: -; v_call: TRBV30; cdr3_nt: TGTGCCTGGACCAGAACTAAAACAGGGACAGATACGCAGTATTTT; cdr3_aa: CAWTRTKTGTDTQYF
d_call: TRBD1; j_call: TRBJ1-1; clone_size: -; v_call: TRBV27; cdr3_nt: TGTGCCAGCAACACACAGGGGAGAGGCACTGAAGCTTTCTTT; cdr3_aa: CASNTQGRGTEAFF
d_call: -; j_call: TRBJ1-1; clone_size: once; v_call: TRBV28; cdr3_nt: TGTGCCAGCAGAAATCAGGGGAACACTGAAGCTTTCTTT; cdr3_aa: CASRNQGNTEAFF
d_call: TRBD1; j_call: TRBJ1-2; clone_size: once; v_call: TRBV11-2; cdr3_nt: TGTGCCAGCAGCGCCAACAGGGGCCCCTGCACCTTC; cdr3_aa: CASSANRGPCTF
d_call: -; j_call: TRBJ1-4; clone_size: few; v_call: TRBV2; cdr3_nt: TGTGCCACCAAGGGGGGGCTGACTAATGAAAAACTGTTTTTT; cdr3_aa: CATKGGLTNEKLFF
d_call: TRBD2; j_call: TRBJ2-5; clone_size: -; v_call: TRBV7-9; cdr3_nt: TGTGCCAGCAGCTTGCGGGGGGGGAAAGAGACCCAGTACTTC; cdr3_aa: CASSLRGGKETQYF
d_call: -; j_call: TRBJ2-7; clone_size: once; v_call: TRBV29-1; cdr3_nt: TGCAGCGTTGACCTCGGTCTCGACGAGCAGTACTTC; cdr3_aa: CSVDLGLDEQYF
d_call: TRBD2; j_call: TRBJ2-7; clone_size: few; v_call: TRBV2; cdr3_nt: TGTGCCAGCAGCTTGGGACTAGCGGGAGCCGAGCAGTACTTC; cdr3_aa: CASSLGLAGAEQYF
d_call: -; j_call: TRBJ1-4; clone_size: -; v_call: TRBV18; cdr3_nt: TGTGCCAGCGCGAACCAGGGGATTGAGAATGAAAAACTGTTTTTT; cdr3_aa: CASANQGIENEKLFF
d_call: -; j_call: TRBJ1-2; clone_size: -; v_call: TRBV4-2; cdr3_nt: TGTGCCAGCAGCCAAGACCCGTATGGCTACACCTTC; cdr3_aa: CASSQDPYGYTF
d_call: TRBD1; j_call: TRBJ2-3; clone_size: -; v_call: TRBV15; cdr3_nt: TGTGCCACCAGCAGAGTCTCAGGGGGCTTAGGGTACACAGATACGCAGTATTTT; cdr3_aa: CATSRVSGGLGYTDTQYF
d_call: TRBD1; j_call: TRBJ1-1; clone_size: -; v_call: TRBV2; cdr3_nt: TGTGCCAGCAGTGGTGCAGGGGGATTCACTGAAGCTTTCTTT; cdr3_aa: CASSGAGGFTEAFF
d_call: TRBD1; j_call: TRBJ2-2; clone_size: -; v_call: TRBV9; cdr3_nt: TGTGCCAGCAGCCTAGGGGGACAGTCATTTGTCGAGCTGTTTTTT; cdr3_aa: CASSLGGQSFVELFF
d_call: TRBD1; j_call: TRBJ2-7; clone_size: -; v_call: TRBV19; cdr3_nt: TGTGCCAGTAGTATCCGGGACAGCTACTACGAGCAGTACTTC; cdr3_aa: CASSIRDSYYEQYF
d_call: -; j_call: TRBJ2-1; clone_size: once; v_call: TRBV6-5; cdr3_nt: TGTGCCAGCAGTTACCCCAAGAGGAATGAGCAGTTCTTC; cdr3_aa: CASSYPKRNEQFF
d_call: -; j_call: TRBJ2-7; clone_size: -; v_call: TRBV5-1; cdr3_nt: TGCGCCAGCAGCCCGGGGGGCCAAACCTACGAGCAGTACTTC; cdr3_aa: CASSPGGQTYEQYF
d_call: -; j_call: TRBJ1-1; clone_size: -; v_call: TRBV7-2; cdr3_nt: TGTGCCAGCAGCGTCCGGGCGGGGGGTCGAGCTTTCTTT; cdr3_aa: CASSVRAGGRAFF
d_call: -; j_call: TRBJ1-6; clone_size: -; v_call: TRBV7-8; cdr3_nt: TGTGCCAGCAGCTTAACAGGGCGCAATTCACCCCTCCACTTT; cdr3_aa: CASSLTGRNSPLHF
d_call: -; j_call: TRBJ1-6; clone_size: many; v_call: TRBV11-1; cdr3_nt: TGTGCCAGCAGCTTAGTAGCGTCCGTCTCACCCCTCCACTTT; cdr3_aa: CASSLVASVSPLHF
d_call: TRBD1; j_call: TRBJ2-2; clone_size: -; v_call: TRBV5-1; cdr3_nt: TGCGCCAGCAGCGACCCCCGGAGGACAGGGGGGGAGCTGTTTTTT; cdr3_aa: CASSDPRRTGGELFF
d_call: -; j_call: TRBJ2-3; clone_size: -; v_call: TRBV9; cdr3_nt: TGTGCCAGCAGCGCGGGCGATGGAGGCACGCAGTATTTT; cdr3_aa: CASSAGDGGTQYF
d_call: -; j_call: TRBJ1-5; clone_size: -; v_call: TRBV5-1; cdr3_nt: TGCGCCAGCAGCCTTACCGGCGGGGATCGAAATCAGCCCCAGCATTTT; cdr3_aa: CASSLTGGDRNQPQHF
d_call: TRBD1; j_call: TRBJ2-7; clone_size: once; v_call: TRBV19; cdr3_nt: TGTGCCAGTGGGACAGACACCTACGAGCAGTACTTC; cdr3_aa: CASGTDTYEQYF
d_call: -; j_call: TRBJ2-1; clone_size: -; v_call: TRBV3-1/TRBV3-2; cdr3_nt: TGTGCCAGCAGCCCCTTAGGGACTGGCAATGAGCAGTTCTTC; cdr3_aa: CASSPLGTGNEQFF
d_call: -; j_call: TRBJ1-2; clone_size: -; v_call: TRBV28; cdr3_nt: TGTGCCAGCAGTTTGGCCAATTTTAACTATGGCTACACCTTC; cdr3_aa: CASSLANFNYGYTF
d_call: TRBD2; j_call: TRBJ2-1; clone_size: once; v_call: TRBV5-4; cdr3_nt: TGTGCCAGCAGCTTGGGCCTAGCGGGAGGAATGGGTGAGCAGTTCTTC; cdr3_aa: CASSLGLAGGMGEQFF
d_call: -; j_call: TRBJ1-2; clone_size: -; v_call: TRBV5-1; cdr3_nt: TGCGCCAGCAGCTTGGCCGGGGCACAGGGCACCCTCTACACCTTC; cdr3_aa: CASSLAGAQGTLYTF
d_call: TRBD2; j_call: TRBJ2-1; clone_size: -; v_call: TRBV5-1; cdr3_nt: TGCGCCAGCAGCGGGGGACTAGCGGCAAGCTACAATGAGCAGTTCTTC; cdr3_aa: CASSGGLAASYNEQFF
d_call: TRBD1; j_call: TRBJ1-1; clone_size: -; v_call: TRBV3-1/TRBV3-2; cdr3_nt: TGTGCCAGCAGCTACCGGGACAGGGACACTGAAGCTTTCTTT; cdr3_aa: CASSYRDRDTEAFF
d_call: -; j_call: TRBJ1-6; clone_size: -; v_call: TRBV6-6; cdr3_nt: TGTGCCAGCCGTCGCTTGGGCGACAGCTCCTATAATTCACCCCTCCACTTT; cdr3_aa: CASRRLGDSSYNSPLHF
d_call: TRBD1; j_call: TRBJ1-1; clone_size: many; v_call: TRBV3-1/TRBV3-2; cdr3_nt: TGTGCCAGCAGCCGAACGACAGGGGGCATCACTGAAGCTTTCTTT; cdr3_aa: CASSRTTGGITEAFF
d_call: -; j_call: TRBJ1-1; clone_size: -; v_call: TRBV28; cdr3_nt: TGTGCCAGCAGTAGAACAGTCAACACTGAAGCTTTCTTT; cdr3_aa: CASSRTVNTEAFF
d_call: -; j_call: TRBJ1-3; clone_size: -; v_call: TRBV21-1; cdr3_nt: TGTGCCAGCAGCCCCCTGGCAACGGGAAACACCATATATTTT; cdr3_aa: CASSPLATGNTIYF
d_call: TRBD1; j_call: TRBJ2-7; clone_size: -; v_call: TRBV5-1; cdr3_nt: TGCGCCAGCAGATTCGGGGACAGGGGAATGGACGAGCAGTACTTC; cdr3_aa: CASRFGDRGMDEQYF
d_call: TRBD2; j_call: TRBJ2-1; clone_size: -; v_call: TRBV5-1; cdr3_nt: TGCGCCAGCAGCTCCGGGACTAGCGGGAGCCATGAGCAGTTCTTC; cdr3_aa: CASSSGTSGSHEQFF
d_call: -; j_call: TRBJ1-2; clone_size: -; v_call: TRBV19; cdr3_nt: TGTGCCAGTAGTATAGGCAGAAACTATGGCTACACCTTC; cdr3_aa: CASSIGRNYGYTF
d_call: TRBD1; j_call: TRBJ1-2; clone_size: few; v_call: TRBV11-3; cdr3_nt: TGTGCCAGCAGCCCGGGACAGGAGAACTCATATGGCTACACCTTC; cdr3_aa: CASSPGQENSYGYTF